The 10 T cell receptor beta chains given below trace back to one sample, sequenced in a study of siplizumab effects on memory and regulatory T cells. This table comes from immunoSEQ multiplex PCR, and its TCRdb copy is limited to in-frame clones, with some not included. The table lists 99,000 or so clones, 85% to 95% of them singletons, with 0.32% in the top ten. The sample taken for sequencing was CD4+ T cells sorted from blood. Receptors originate from a human donor in good health.

The chain links TRBV23-1 to TRBJ1-5, with D possibly matching TRBD1 (6 bases). TRBV23-1 is an open reading frame, and its role is uncertain. V shed 8 bases and J shed 0 bases, with 29 bases lying between them. This CDR3 spans 20 amino acids. This CDR3 reads CASDAHGGLGAGRSNQPQHF. CDR3 coding DNA: TGCGCCAGCGACGCTCATGGGGGATTGGGGGCAGGACGTAGCAATCAGCCCCAGCATTTT.

CDR3 sequence: CASSAGSGFLYEQYF. The CDR3 DNA reads TGTGCCAGCAGCGCCGGAAGCGGGTTCCTCTACGAGCAGTACTTC. V and J are TRBV7-8 and TRBJ2-7; D may be TRBD2 (6 bases). Trimming took off 5 bases at V and 3 bases at J, with 17 bases between the two ends. The CDR3 totals 15 residues. Germline V CDR1 and CDR2: SGHVS, FQNEAQ.

The count of this clone is one. The V call is TRBV6-6, the J call TRBJ1-6, with D unclear. There are 16 residues in the CDR3. CDR1 and CDR2 from the germline V gene are MNHNY and SVGAGI (reference sequence). V lost 6 bases, J lost 6 bases, and 18 bases lay in between. CDR3: CASSNDPIAPNSPLHF. In DNA, the CDR3 is TGTGCCAGCAGCAACGACCCGATTGCCCCTAATTCACCCCTCCACTTT.

The chain carries TRBV10-3 and TRBJ2-1, with D unclear. V lost 10 bases, J lost 8 bases, and 18 bases lay in between. The CDR3 runs to 13 residues. Germline V gene data show CDR1 as ENHRY and CDR2 as SYGVKD. In DNA form, the CDR3 reads TGTGCCACGGTGGCCCCGAATAGGGATGAGCAGTTCTTC. The encoded protein is CATVAPNRDEQFF.

The chain is built from TRBV6-5 and TRBJ2-1; D is perhaps TRBD2 (7 bases). Per the germline V gene, CDR1 is MNHEY and CDR2 is SVGAGI. The CDR3 has 16 amino acids. Trimming removed 3 bases at V and 4 bases at J, with 16 bases between. The CDR3 loop reads CASSYSFGGPYNEQFF. DNA of the CDR3: TGTGCCAGCAGTTATTCTTTCGGGGGGCCGTACAATGAGCAGTTCTTC.

The J gene is TRBJ1-1, the V gene TRBV6-6, with 7 bases lining up with TRBD1. This CDR3 is built from 16 residues. V shed 6 bases, J shed 0 bases, and the junction held 10 bases outside the gene matches. Germline V CDR1 and CDR2: MNHNY, SVGAGI (reference sequence). Here the CDR3 reads CASSRQGRSMNTEAFF. In nucleotides, the CDR3 is TGTGCCAGCAGCAGACAGGGACGATCCATGAACACTGAAGCTTTCTTT.

The V call is TRBV15, the J call TRBJ1-5, with D perhaps matching TRBD1 (5 bases). Germline CDR1 reads LNHNV; CDR2 reads YYDKDF (reference sequence). CDR3 size: 15 residues. The germline V and J ends were trimmed by 5 bases and 4 bases, with 15 bases remaining between them. CDR3 residues: CATSRGVGINQPQHF. As DNA, the CDR3 is TGTGCCACCAGCCGGGGGGTCGGGATAAATCAGCCCCAGCATTTT.

This chain links TRBV6-5 with TRBJ2-3, with TRBD2 as a possible D gene (6 bases). The CDR3 sequence is 15 residues long. Germline loops: CDR1 MNHEY, CDR2 SVGAGI. Trimming cost V 3 bases and J 3 bases, with 13 bases left between them. The CDR3 DNA reads as TGTGCCAGCAGTTATATGGGGGGAGAGACAGATACGCAGTATTTT. Amino acids: CASSYMGGETDTQYF.

The chain carries TRBV10-3 and TRBJ1-2; no firm D call. Trimming shortened V by 4 bases and J by 1 base, and 7 bases separated the two germline ends. CDR1 is ENHRY and CDR2 is SYGVKD in the germline V gene. The CDR3 sequence is 13 residues long. This chain's CDR3 is CAISGQSNYGYTF. The DNA for the CDR3 is TGTGCCATCAGTGGGCAGAGTAACTATGGCTACACCTTC.

The chain is built from TRBV28 and TRBJ1-4, with a tentative D call TRBD1 (6 bases). V was cut by 4 bases and J by 4 bases, with 13 bases left in between. The CDR3 is made up of 15 amino acids. Per the germline V gene, CDR1 is MDHEN and CDR2 is SYDVKM. For the CDR3, the DNA is TGTGCCAGCAGTTCGGGGGGCATCCGTAATGAAAAACTGTTTTTT. It specifies CASSSGGIRNEKLFF.